Each of the 31 T cell receptor beta chains below was sequenced from the same sample in a study of blood T cells in healthy people across ages. With a J-beta primer mix and a sample-barcoded 5' primer, a second PCR ran about 6 to 11 cycles. Each CDR3 protein gets one entry after TCRdb re-called the 5' RACE reads with MiXCR. The top ten hold 15% to 20% of the sample, which has around 900,000 distinct CDR3 sequences, around 30% seen once. The sample comprised blood. All receptors derive from a woman over 75 in good health.

This clonotype was seen many times. V is TRBV12-3 or TRBV12-4 and J is TRBJ2-6; TRBD1 matches 7 bases. V was pared by 8 bases and J by 4 bases, with 11 bases of the junction left unmatched. The CDR3 runs 16 residues. CDR3 DNA sequence: TGTGCCAGCGCCGGGACAGCACCAGCCGGGGCCAACGTCCTGACTTTC. Translating it yields CASAGTAPAGANVLTF.

This clonotype was observed at least ten times. The chain employs TRBV7-9 and TRBJ1-2, with D uncertain. The V end was cut by 0 bases, the J end by 7 bases, with 6 bases between. The CDR3 has 12 amino acids. Per germline, CDR1 SEHNR and CDR2 FQNEAQ (reference sequence). CDR3 DNA sequence: TGTGCCAGCAGCTTAGCGCTGATTGGCTACACCTTC. This gives the protein CASSLALIGYTF.

A few counts support this clonotype. This clone may be a read error of a much larger clone one base away. The CDR3 sequence: CSAPVSTRGCTF. CDR3 DNA: TGCAGTGCTCCCGTCAGCACTAGGGGCTGCACCTTC. The chain combines TRBV20-1 with TRBJ1-2, with D perhaps matching TRBD1 (5 bases). This CDR3 comprises 12 residues. Germline CDR1 is DFQATT and CDR2 is SNEGSKA (reference sequence).

This clonotype was seen only a few times. This may arise from a read error, as a much more abundant clone is one base away. This chain uses TRBV7-2 with TRBJ2-5; 8 positions match TRBD2. CDR3 length: 15 residues. The germline V gene encodes CDR1 SGHTA and CDR2 FQGNSA. CDR3 residues: CAGSLAAGGAETQYF. In nucleotides, the CDR3 is TGTGCCGGCAGCTTAGCTGCGGGGGGCGCAGAGACCCAGTACTTC. The variable domain in full, with the rest retrieved from reference TRBV7-2 and TRBJ2-5, is GAGVSQSPSNKVTEKGKDVELRCDPISGHTALYWYRQSLGQGLEFLIYFQGNSAPDKSGLPSDRFSAERTGGSVSTLTIQRTQQEDSAVYLCAGSLAAGGAETQYFGPGTRLLVL.

The rearrangement uses TRBV3-1 and TRBJ1-4; D ambiguous. In germline, CDR1 is LGHDT, CDR2 YNNKEL (reference sequence). The CDR3 loop spans 16 amino acids. The ends were cut back, 2 bases at V and 8 bases at J, with 18 bases in the middle. The CDR3: CASSQFSPPAREKLFF. The DNA of the CDR3 is TGTGCCAGCAGCCAATTCTCCCCTCCGGCGAGGGAAAAACTGTTTTTT.

DNA for the CDR3: TGTGCCAGCAAGTCTAGCGGAACCGGGGAGCTGTTTTTT. Translation: CASKSSGTGELFF. The chain is built from TRBV12-3 or TRBV12-4 and TRBJ2-2, with 7 bases identical to TRBD2. The CDR3 sequence is 13 residues long. V shed 7 bases, J shed 5 bases, and the junction held 4 bases outside the gene matches.

The rearrangement joins TRBV6-2 or TRBV6-3 to TRBJ2-5; TRBD2 aligns across 14 bases. Trimming cost V 3 bases and J 4 bases; bases outside gene matches: 4. Germline V CDR1 and CDR2: MNHEY, SVGEGT. The CDR3 is 16 amino acids. Here the CDR3 reads CASSYFGTSGGETQYF. CDR3 DNA: TGTGCCAGCAGTTATTTCGGGACTAGCGGGGGAGAGACCCAGTACTTC.

Only a few counts were recorded for this clonotype. Just one base apart from a much larger clone, this may be a read error. V and J are TRBV7-2 and TRBJ2-7, with TRBD2 matching over 9 bases. With 5 bases clipped from V and 7 bases from J, the junction kept 18 bases outside the gene matches. The CDR3 length is 17 residues. Germline V gives CDR1 SGHTA, CDR2 FQGNSA. CDR3 region: CASSPLLAGEGYNEQYF. DNA for the CDR3: TGTGCCAGCAGCCCCCTCTTAGCGGGGGAGGGCTACAATGAGCAGTACTTC. Full variable domain (missing parts from reference TRBV7-2 and TRBJ2-7): GAGVSQSPSNKVTEKGKDVELRCDPISGHTALYWYRQSLGQGLEFLIYFQGNSAPDKSGLPSDRFSAERTGGSVSTLTIQRTQQEDSAVYLCASSPLLAGEGYNEQYFGPGTRLTVT.

In its sample, this clonotype was seen many times. V and J are TRBV14 and TRBJ1-2, with 7 bases fitting TRBD1. The CDR3 has 15 residues. Trimming at V came to 1 base and at J to 7 bases, leaving 9 bases not matched to a gene. Germline assignment: CDR1 SGHDN and CDR2 FVKESK. The CDR3 sequence is CASSQVQGPKGGYTF. CDR3 in DNA: TGTGCCAGCAGCCAAGTACAGGGGCCGAAAGGTGGCTACACCTTC.

The chain is built from TRBV19 and TRBJ2-4; no clear D gene. The end of the DNA aligns better with TRBJ2-5, so the J call may be wrong. The CDR3 runs to 15 residues. Germline V CDR1 and CDR2: LNHDA, SQIVND (reference sequence). The CDR3 loop is CASSIRLNLKETQYF. The CDR3 DNA reads as TGTGCCAGTAGTATTCGGTTGAACCTTAAAGAGACCCAGTACTTC.

The rearrangement links TRBV29-1 to TRBJ2-7; D is perhaps TRBD2 (6 bases). Germline V lookup: CDR1 SQVTM, CDR2 ANQGSEA. The V end was cut by 0 bases, the J end by 2 bases, with 14 bases between. The CDR3 contains 15 residues. Here the CDR3 DNA reads TGCAGCGTTGAAGATCTGGCTAGCGAAACCTACGAGCAGTACTTC. It translates to CSVEDLASETYEQYF.

This clonotype was detected only a few times. The genes are TRBV20-1 and TRBJ2-2; no reliable D call. The CDR3 loop spans 12 amino acids. CDR1 DFQATT and CDR2 SNEGSKA come from the germline V gene (reference sequence). The ends were cut back, 3 bases at V and 1 base at J, with 3 bases in the middle. The CDR3 here is CSARQNTGELFF. In nucleotides, the CDR3 is TGCAGTGCTAGGCAGAACACCGGGGAGCTGTTTTTT.

The CDR3, as DNA: TGTGCCAGCAGCTTGCAACAGTATGATGGCTACACCTTC. Protein: CASSLQQYDGYTF. J is TRBJ1-2 and V is TRBV11-2; unclear D gene. Germline CDR1 reads SGHAT; CDR2 reads FQNNGV. V shed 3 bases and J shed 6 bases, with 11 bases lying between them. CDR3 size: 13 residues.

This clonotype has more than one count but fewer than ten. The chain uses TRBV29-1 and TRBJ2-1, with D perhaps matching TRBD1 or TRBD2 (5 bases each). Germline assignment: CDR1 SQVTM and CDR2 ANQGSEA. This CDR3 spans 15 amino acids. V dropped 7 bases and J dropped 0 bases, with 16 bases sitting between them. The CDR3 loop is CSAPGTLSSYNEQFF. In DNA, the CDR3 is TGCAGCGCCCCCGGGACCCTAAGCTCCTACAATGAGCAGTTCTTC.

To note about this clonotype: Since a much larger clone is just one base distant, this may be a read error. The rearrangement uses TRBV4-1 and TRBJ2-3; the D call may be TRBD1 or TRBD2 (5 bases each). Trimming pared 8 bases from V and 4 bases from J, leaving 16 bases between. CDR3 length equals 14 residues. From germline, CDR1 is MGHRA and CDR2 YSYEKL. The CDR3 loop is CASGYGLGPDTQYF. CDR3 DNA sequence: TGCGCCAGCGGCTACGGACTGGGGCCAGATACGCAGTATTTT.

Regarding this clonotype: A much larger clonotype is one base distant, so this may be a read error. This chain joins TRBV20-1 and TRBJ2-1; no reliable D call. CDR3 size: 13 residues. V was pared by 6 bases and J by 8 bases, with 17 bases between. Germline values: CDR1 DFQATT, CDR2 SNEGSKA (reference sequence). The CDR3 region is CSAATGRPDEQFF. The CDR3, as DNA: TGCAGTGCCGCTACCGGACGTCCCGATGAGCAGTTCTTC.

This clonotype was recorded at least ten times. The CDR3 nucleotides are TGTGCCAGCAGTTCAACAGACAGTGCCACCAATCAGCCCCAGCATTTT. It specifies CASSSTDSATNQPQHF. The rearrangement links TRBV12-3 or TRBV12-4 to TRBJ1-5; perhaps TRBD1 as D (5 bases). This CDR3 comprises 16 residues. V was trimmed by 4 bases and J by 3 bases, leaving 16 bases between them.

The genes are TRBV12-3 or TRBV12-4 and TRBJ1-5; D is unresolved. The V and J ends lost 9 bases and 5 bases respectively, with 17 bases between them. The CDR3 is 14 amino acids. The CDR3 loop reads CASSIYGVHQPQHF. CDR3 sequence (DNA): TGTGCCAGTAGTATATATGGAGTACATCAGCCCCAGCATTTT.

The rearrangement links TRBV12-3 or TRBV12-4 to TRBJ1-1; a weak D match, TRBD1 (6 bases). This CDR3 spans 15 amino acids. Trimming took off 8 bases at V and 1 base at J, with 17 bases between the two ends. The CDR3 DNA is TGTGCCAGCCACTTCCGGGGGGCGGGGAACACTGAAGCTTTCTTT. As protein: CASHFRGAGNTEAFF.

This clonotype was counted ten times or more. V is TRBV6-2 or TRBV6-3 and J is TRBJ2-7, with 9 nucleotides matching TRBD1. The CDR3 totals 15 residues. V dropped 4 bases and J dropped 1; count of bases not matched to a gene: 5. From germline, CDR1 is MNHEY and CDR2 SVGEGT. In nucleotides, the CDR3 is TGTGCCAGCAGTTCCGGGACAGGGTTATCCTACGAGCAGTACTTC. It encodes CASSSGTGLSYEQYF.

This clonotype was detected ten times or more. The chain carries TRBV20-1 and TRBJ2-1; 11 positions match TRBD2. The CDR3 is made up of 15 amino acids. Germline V gene data show CDR1 as DFQATT and CDR2 as SNEGSKA (reference sequence). The V gene end was trimmed by 6 bases and the J gene end by 0 bases; junction bases not matched to a gene: 4. The CDR3 DNA sequence: TGCAGTGCAAGACTAGCGGGGAGCTCCTACAATGAGCAGTTCTTC. It specifies CSARLAGSSYNEQFF.

The chain links TRBV7-2 to TRBJ2-3; TRBD2 agrees at 8 bases. J was trimmed by 4 bases and V by 6 bases; bases with no gene match: 15. Germline-derived CDR1 and CDR2 are SGHTA and FQGNSA. The CDR3 loop spans 17 amino acids. This CDR3 is CASRRRAGDGAADTQYF. The CDR3, as DNA: TGTGCCAGCAGGCGACGAGCGGGAGACGGGGCGGCAGATACGCAGTATTTT. Based on the CDR3 plus reference TRBV7-2 and TRBJ2-3, the full variable domain is GAGVSQSPSNKVTEKGKDVELRCDPISGHTALYWYRQSLGQGLEFLIYFQGNSAPDKSGLPSDRFSAERTGGSVSTLTIQRTQQEDSAVYLCASRRRAGDGAADTQYFGPGTRLTVL.

V is TRBV19 and J is TRBJ2-1; 14 bases are a match to TRBD2. With 7 bases clipped from V and 8 bases from J, the junction kept 10 bases outside the gene matches. This CDR3 comprises 16 residues. The V gene's germline CDR1 is LNHDA and CDR2 SQIVND (reference sequence). The CDR3 loop reads CASIPTSGGVVYEQFF. DNA for the CDR3: TGTGCCAGTATCCCGACTAGCGGGGGGGTGGTTTATGAGCAGTTCTTC.

The chain uses TRBV20-1 and TRBJ1-6; TRBD1 matches at 11 bases. Losses at the gene ends were 5 bases for V and 5 bases for J; bases not matched to a gene: 11. The CDR3 is 17 residues long. Germline CDR1 reads DFQATT; CDR2 reads SNEGSKA (reference sequence). The CDR3 region is CSASGTGGRGNNSPLHF. The CDR3, as DNA: TGCAGTGCTTCCGGGACAGGGGGGAGGGGCAATAATTCACCCCTCCACTTT.

This rearrangement joins TRBV7-2 to TRBJ2-7; no clear D gene. Deletions cut 6 bases from V and 0 bases from J, with 12 bases between. Germline V gene data show CDR1 as SGHTA and CDR2 as FQGNSA. The CDR3 loop spans 14 amino acids. This chain's CDR3 is CASSTSTLSYEQYF. The DNA for the CDR3 is TGTGCCAGCAGTACCAGCACACTCTCCTACGAGCAGTACTTC.

This clonotype was observed a few times. The chain couples TRBV7-8 to TRBJ1-1; possible D gene TRBD1, 6 bases. This CDR3 contains 14 residues. Trimming pared 5 bases from V and 0 bases from J, leaving 10 bases between. Germline loops: CDR1 SGHVS, CDR2 FQNEAQ. The CDR3 sequence is CASSPGTLNTEAFF. The CDR3 DNA is TGTGCCAGCAGCCCCGGGACATTGAACACTGAAGCTTTCTTT.

This chain links TRBV2 with TRBJ1-1; possibly TRBD1 for D (6 bases). CDR3 length equals 14 residues. Trimming cost V 9 bases and J 1 base, with 15 bases left between them. CDR1 SNHLY and CDR2 FYNNEI come from the germline V gene. CDR3 amino acids: CARLGGRANTEAFF. CDR3 DNA: TGTGCCAGACTAGGGGGACGGGCGAACACTGAAGCTTTCTTT.

This clonotype was counted ten times or more. The gene calls are TRBV5-1 and TRBJ2-7; D might be TRBD1 (7 bases). The CDR3 is made up of 16 amino acids. V lost 0 bases and J 1 base, leaving 14 bases between the germline ends. The germline V gene encodes CDR1 SGHRS and CDR2 YFSETQ. The CDR3 DNA sequence: TGCGCCAGCAGCTTGGGACAGGGAGGTAGTTCCTACGAGCAGTACTTC. This codes for CASSLGQGGSSYEQYF.

The rearrangement links TRBV12-3 or TRBV12-4 to TRBJ2-5, with TRBD2 as a possible D gene (5 bases). V was clipped by 6 bases and J by 2 bases, with 10 bases between them. The CDR3 totals 13 residues. The CDR3 DNA sequence: TGTGCCAGCAGCCGAGCGGTACAAGAGACCCAGTACTTC. Translated, it gives CASSRAVQETQYF.

This clonotype has a count of ten or more. The gene calls are TRBV6-2 or TRBV6-3 and TRBJ2-7, with D possibly matching TRBD2 (7 bases). The CDR3 spans 14 residues. V lost 7 bases, J lost 7 bases, and 20 bases lay in between. Germline CDR1 reads MNHEY; CDR2 reads SVGEGT. The CDR3 DNA reads TGTGCCAGCATCACGGGCGGGGGCAGGCGTGAGCAGTACTTC. Translated: CASITGGGRREQYF.

This clonotype was found many times. This sequence joins TRBV7-2 and TRBJ2-5; either TRBD1 or TRBD2 may fit D (6 bases each). V was pared by 5 bases and J by 4 bases, with 14 bases between. This CDR3 has 14 amino acids. Per germline, CDR1 SGHTA and CDR2 FQGNSA. The CDR3 sequence is CASSLKQGGETQYF. In DNA, the CDR3 is TGTGCCAGCAGCCTAAAACAGGGAGGAGAGACCCAGTACTTC.